The text below deals with one TCR beta chain. This sample is drawn from a study of T cells in Graves' hyperthyroidism and ophthalmopathy. The V gene end was trimmed by 4 bases and the J gene end by 6 bases; junction bases not matched to a gene: 10. Germline V gene data show CDR1 as LGHDT and CDR2 as YNNKEL (reference sequence). The CDR3 runs 16 residues. The study included ophthalmopathy patients with Clinical Activity Score at least 3, NOSPECS grade at least 4 and duration under 3 months. Based on clinical symptoms, serum thyroxine and TRAb, thyroid ultrasound and orbital computed tomography, diagnoses were reached. What was amplified from RNA transcripts were TCR beta CDR3 regions. A first-round RT-PCR of the TCR CDR3 used the HTBI primer set. One entry per CDR3 protein results from TCRdb running MiXCR on the multiplex PCR reads. The table has hundreds of thousands of distinct CDR3 sequences, about 20% seen once.

Sequenced material: blood. The chain has TRBV3-1 and TRBJ2-3; 10 positions match TRBD1. The origin of this receptor is a man aged 35 to 55 with Graves' ophthalmopathy. CDR3 coding DNA: TGTGCCAGCAGCCGGACCGGGACAGGGGTCCGCGATACGCAGTATTTT. It encodes CASSRTGTGVRDTQYF.